This T cell receptor beta chain derives from a study of T-cell reconstitution after alpha-beta-depleted transplantation in children. Study-level findings and limits: Expanded clones from the graft, numbering several hundred, reportedly supplied alpha-beta T cells about two months after transplant. One year post-transplant, T-cell counts and diversity were largely derived from T cells produced anew. Surviving recipient T cells and intrathymic progenitors accounted for some patients' high TCRbeta diversity at day 60.

The authors prepared the TCRbeta library with unique molecular identifiers. TCRdb re-called the PCR reads with MiXCR, one entry per CDR3 protein. The table lists about a million distinct CDR3 sequences, around 30% of them singletons. This clonotype was counted a few times. Antigen specificity is unknown. Here the sequenced sample was PBMCs, mostly from graft donor cells, taken 360 days after TCRalphabeta/CD19-depleted stem cell transplant. The clonotype comes from a boy in the first two years of life who had a stem cell transplant for SCID, so the T cells may come from the graft donor.

The CDR3 DNA sequence: TGTGCCAGCAGACGGTCGTCCGGGACAGGGGGGACCGGGGAGCTGTTTTTT. Protein: CASRRSSGTGGTGELFF. The chain recombines TRBV5-8 with TRBJ2-2, with 11 bases aligning to TRBD1. CDR1 is SGHTS, CDR2 YDEGEE, per germline. The CDR3 is 17 amino acids. The junction had 11 bases not matched to a gene; V was cut back by 5 bases and J by 5 bases. Looking up the rest from reference TRBV5-8 and TRBJ2-2 gives the full variable domain: EAGVTQSPTHLIKTRGQQATLRCSPISGHTSVYWYQQALGLGLQFLLWYDEGEERNRGNFPPRFSGRQFPNYSSELNVNALELEDSALYLCASRRSSGTGGTGELFFGEGSRLTVL.